A single sample is the source of the 5 T cell receptor beta chains below, sequenced in a study of T cell responses to AZD1222 COVID-19 vaccine. The repertoire was sequenced with immunoSEQ multiplex PCR; TCRdb's copy has only in-frame clones and lacks some. This table has about 150,000 clones, 91% appearing once. The input for sequencing was peripheral blood, taken on day 0 of AZD1222 vaccination. The source of these receptors is an adult in good health.

The chain has TRBV7-9 and TRBJ2-7; no firm D call. The CDR3 has 13 residues. Germline V gene sequence: CDR1 SEHNR, CDR2 FQNEAQ (reference sequence). The ends were cut back, 2 bases at V and 3 bases at J, with 8 bases in the middle. The CDR3 DNA reads as TGTGCCAGCAGCTTAAGCTCGGTCTACGAGCAGTACTTC. Protein sequence: CASSLSSVYEQYF.

The rearrangement links TRBV19 to TRBJ1-5, with 7 bases aligning to TRBD1. Germline V gives CDR1 LNHDA, CDR2 SQIVND (reference sequence). The J segment lost 2 bases and the V segment lost 3 bases, leaving 7 bases of the junction unmatched. The CDR3 is made up of 16 amino acids. The CDR3 protein is CASSMGRGQGNQPQHF. CDR3 bases: TGTGCCAGTAGTATGGGTAGGGGGCAAGGCAATCAGCCCCAGCATTTT.

The rearrangement uses TRBV3-1 (or the pseudogene TRBV3-2) and TRBJ2-2, with D perhaps TRBD2 (6 bases). Deletions cut 4 bases from V and 1 base from J, with 10 bases between. CDR3 length: 15 residues. Per germline, CDR1 LGHDT and CDR2 YNNKEL (reference sequence). CDR3 in amino acids: CASSPGDENTGELFF. As DNA, the CDR3 is TGTGCCAGCAGCCCGGGGGATGAGAACACCGGGGAGCTGTTTTTT.

V gene TRBV19 combines with J gene TRBJ1-4; 8 bases agree with TRBD1. The CDR3 extends over 15 amino acids. After removal of 7 bases from V and 7 bases from J, the junction contained 11 bases not matched to a gene. CDR1 LNHDA and CDR2 SQIVND come from the germline V gene (reference sequence). The CDR3 is CASMLGTGGGEKLFF. In DNA, the CDR3 is TGTGCCAGTATGTTGGGCACAGGGGGAGGTGAAAAACTGTTTTTT. Full variable domain (outside the CDR3, taken from reference TRBV19 and TRBJ1-4): DGGITQSPKYLFRKEGQNVTLSCEQNLNHDAMYWYRQDPGQGLRLIYYSQIVNDFQKGDIAEGYSVSREKKESFPLTVTSAQKNPTAFYLCASMLGTGGGEKLFFGSGTQLSVL.

The chain joins TRBV29-1 to TRBJ1-1, with D maybe TRBD1 (5 bases). Trimming cost V 6 bases and J 4 bases, with 9 bases left between them. This CDR3 region has 11 residues. The germline CDR1 and CDR2 sequences are SQVTM and ANQGSEA. CDR3: CSVMRGTEAFF. The CDR3 bases are TGCAGCGTGATGAGGGGCACTGAAGCTTTCTTT.